This T cell receptor (beta chain) was found in a study of CD8+CD57+ T cells in acquired aplastic anemia. Across the study: The DNA of sorted CD4+ and CD8+ cells averaged 3.2 ug. Healthy donors averaged roughly 11 million reads for CD4+ cells. Findings and limits, study-wide: Patients shared approximately 30 CD8+ CDR3 sequences with controls.

Concerning this clonotype itself: Its antigen is unknown.

With 5 bases clipped from V and 0 bases from J, the junction kept 5 bases outside the gene matches. Germline CDR1 reads LNHDA; CDR2 reads SQIVND (reference sequence). The CDR3 runs to 16 residues. Template material for TCR beta VDJ and CDR3 profiling consisted of genomic DNA. TCRdb re-called the reads through MiXCR, storing one row per CDR3 protein. The sample shows roughly 200,000 distinct CDR3 sequences, over 60% of them seen only once. This clonotype was sampled from a human donor in good health. The V and J genes are TRBV19 and TRBJ2-1, with 9 bases aligning to TRBD1. Input material: sorted CD4+, CD8+, or CD8+CD57+ T cells (not recorded which) from PBMCs. The CDR3 is CASSAGQGSSYNEQFF. In nucleotides, the CDR3 is TGTGCCAGTAGTGCCGGACAGGGGAGCTCCTACAATGAGCAGTTCTTC.